A single sample is the source of the 2 T cell receptor beta chains below, sequenced in a study of shared clonotypes between healthy human individuals. The protocol was immunoSEQ multiplex PCR, while the TCRdb copy is restricted to in-frame clones and leaves out a portion. The sample contains more than 450,000 clones, about four fifths of which appear only once. Sequenced: PBMCs. The receptors originated from a woman aged 40 to 49 in good health. Some clones in this sample may be carry-over from other donors' samples.

The rearrangement joins TRBV29-1 to TRBJ1-5; D is possibly TRBD1 (6 bases). In germline, CDR1 is SQVTM, CDR2 ANQGSEA. The CDR3 extends over 14 amino acids. V lost 4 bases and J lost 4, with 14 bases in between. The chain's CDR3 is CSVATGNGNQPQHF. DNA for the CDR3: TGCAGCGTTGCCACAGGGAATGGTAATCAGCCCCAGCATTTT.

The J gene is TRBJ2-1, the V gene TRBV30; TRBD2 is a possible D gene (5 bases). The CDR3 consists of 13 residues. Looked up from germline, CDR1 is GTSNPN and CDR2 is SVGIG (reference sequence). V lost 0 bases, J lost 5 bases, and 8 bases lay in between. The CDR3 DNA sequence: TGTGCCTGGAGTGTACTAGTCCACAATGAGCAGTTCTTC. This translates into CAWSVLVHNEQFF.